This T cell receptor beta chain was recorded in a study of graft-versus-host responses after intestinal transplantation. Intraepithelial plus lamina propria lymphocytes were released by processing graft tissue. As for this clone: The antigen remains unidentified.

Here immunoSEQ multiplex PCR was the method, and the copy in TCRdb shows in-frame clones only, minus some. The sample includes some 20,000 clones, over 65% of them seen just once. The CDR3 has 12 amino acids. Germline V gives CDR1 PRHDT, CDR2 FYEKMQ (reference sequence). Trimming took off 3 bases at V and 5 bases at J, with 4 bases between the two ends. Whole-study results and caveats: Early post-transplant HvG declines were associated with peak circulating GvH clone levels. GvH clones turned up in recipient marrow; some had shown up first in ileum or blood.

This sequence originates from a human patient who received an intestinal transplant, so some T cells may come from the graft donor. The V gene is TRBV13, the J gene TRBJ2-2; D not resolved. The specimen comprised ileum tissue, sampled approximately 3 weeks after intestinal transplant. The CDR3 DNA follows: TGTGCCAGCAGCTTGGAGACCGGGGAGCTGTTTTTT. Its protein product is CASSLETGELFF.